The rows below give T cell receptor beta chains drawn from one sample of a study of CD8 T cells in ankylosing spondylitis. A single record per CDR3 protein comes from TCRdb applying MiXCR to the 5' RACE reads. The sample records 250,000 to 350,000 distinct CDR3 sequences, roughly 20% being singletons. Sequenced input: blood, either unsorted or a sorted T cell fraction (not recorded which). All receptors derive from a male donor with ankylosing spondylitis or in good health (not recorded which). Each CDR3 is given without its conserved first and last residue. Size tells how often a clone was seen (once, few, many) or the class of an expanded clone, and some rows leave it out.

few	TRBJ1-3	TRBV12-3/TRBV12-4	ASSDPRRAHSGNTIY
few	TRBJ1-2	TRBV10-3	AISEGQGDHGYT
many	TRBJ2-1	TRBV3-1	ASSRSLSYNEQF
few	TRBJ2-3	TRBV5-1	ASSTGQGRNTQY
NA	TRBJ1-2	TRBV20-1	SASLRDYGYT
NA	TRBJ2-1	TRBV6-2/TRBV6-3	ASHSGQDSLGF
NA	TRBJ2-1	TRBV29-1	SVTSGRNYEQF
many	TRBJ2-2	TRBV29-1	SVDGGNTGELF
NA	TRBJ2-1	TRBV20-1	SARDEDGRTDEQF
NA	TRBJ2-6	TRBV28	ASFQTGPSGANVLT
many	TRBJ1-2	TRBV24-1	ATSEGTGLEFDGYT
few	TRBJ1-6	TRBV28	AIAGFRETNSPLH
few	TRBJ2-5	TRBV7-6	ASSFWGLGPGGTQY
NA	TRBJ1-6	TRBV21-1	ASSKGWVTGTSPLH
NA	TRBJ2-1	TRBV10-3	ATSGGASYNEQF
NA	TRBJ2-5	TRBV12-3/TRBV12-4	ASSLDMVAVQETQY
NA	TRBJ2-5	TRBV20-1	SANEETQY
few	TRBJ2-1	TRBV5-1	ASSLVQGSSYNEQF
few	TRBJ2-2	TRBV7-3	ASSPGARDTGELF
few	TRBJ1-2	TRBV6-6	ASSGTGDYGYT
few	TRBJ2-5	TRBV5-1	ASSFGREETQY
NA	TRBJ1-4	TRBV5-1	ASSFIVNEKLF
few	TRBJ2-5	TRBV12-3/TRBV12-4	ASSKRSLETQY
NA	TRBJ2-1	TRBV5-3	ARSWEGAGPSEDEQF
NA	TRBJ1-3	TRBV20-1	SAFTGIDSGNTIY
few	TRBJ2-3	TRBV20-1	SARLETVADTQY
NA	TRBJ2-2	TRBV10-3	ATGPGQTNTGELF
NA	TRBJ2-1	TRBV3-1	ASSQDGQYNEQF
NA	TRBJ2-3	TRBV11-2	ASSLLAGEDTQY
NA	TRBJ1-2	TRBV3-1	ASSQDWKGQGAREDGYT
few	TRBJ2-2	TRBV6-5	ASSSQRDPNTGELF
many	TRBJ2-5	TRBV5-1	ASSPGFQETQY
NA	TRBJ2-2	TRBV29-1	SVEGGRGSTGELF
few	TRBJ2-3	TRBV6-2/TRBV6-3	ASSYASGSGTDTQY
few	TRBJ2-2	TRBV11-1	ASSRIGTPNTGELF
few	TRBJ2-2	TRBV7-3	ASSLNSLAGSGELF
NA	TRBJ2-3	TRBV15	ATSSLDTQY
few	TRBJ2-2	TRBV29-1	SGQTGNVNTGELF
NA	TRBJ2-5	TRBV5-1	ASSLFAKEAETQY
NA	TRBJ1-2	TRBV28	ASSVAGQGALGYT
NA	TRBJ2-3	TRBV20-1	SARPMGGRPDTQY
many	TRBJ2-1	TRBV29-1	SVELVGTHNEQF
few	TRBJ2-1	TRBV11-1	ASSSRPGTGTVNEQF
NA	TRBJ2-3	TRBV20-1	SAAQGRDTQY